This T cell receptor beta chain was captured in a study of identical twins. Study observations and caveats: Conclusions rested on cross-sectional statistics rather than following the same donors. With monozygotic twins, out-of-frame TCR alpha sharing exceeded what models estimated.

The length of the CDR3 is 14 residues. Per the germline V gene, CDR1 is DFQATT and CDR2 is SNEGSKA (reference sequence). On this clonotype itself: What it binds is unknown.

Template switching added a universal primer binding site, and final cDNA carried unique molecular identifiers. TCRdb reprocessed the 5' RACE reads via MiXCR and lists one record per CDR3 protein. The sample holds 750,000 to 950,000 distinct CDR3 sequences, 9% to 15% seen once. A further study also used this sample, focusing on yellow fever vaccine responses in identical twins.

The chain employs TRBV20-1 and TRBJ2-5; 9 bases match TRBD2. Sequenced: PBMCs. This TCR derives from a young woman in good health. The CDR3 is CSAGRREGQETQYF. The CDR3, as DNA: TGCAGCGCTGGCCGGCGGGAGGGCCAGGAGACCCAGTACTTC.